These 16 T cell receptor beta chains came from one sample sequenced in a study of T-cell reconstitution after alpha-beta-depleted transplantation in children. The TCRbeta library incorporated unique molecular identifiers. Via MiXCR, TCRdb re-called the PCR reads, giving one row per CDR3 protein. The sample consists of some 590,000 distinct CDR3 sequences, 8% to 11% of them appearing once. Specimen: PBMCs from the stem cell graft donor, collected from the stem cell graft. Receptors originate from a human donor who donated a stem cell graft to a child with acute myeloid leukemia.

The chain recombines TRBV5-1 with TRBJ2-1; the match to TRBD2 covers 10 bases. The CDR3 spans 16 residues. Germline V CDR1 and CDR2: SGHRS, YFSETQ. The V and J ends lost 1 base and 6 bases, in that order; junction bases with no gene match: 7. As DNA, the CDR3 is TGCGCCAGCAGCTTGATGGGGACTAGCGCCGGCAATGAGCAGTTCTTC. Protein sequence: CASSLMGTSAGNEQFF.

This clonotype was found a few times. The rearrangement uses TRBV3-1 and TRBJ1-6, with 8 positions matching TRBD1. CDR3 length: 15 residues. The junction had 4 bases not matched to a gene; V was cut back by 4 bases and J by 5 bases. CDR1 LGHDT and CDR2 YNNKEL come from the germline V gene (reference sequence). The CDR3 spells CASSPTGQDNSPLHF. The CDR3 nucleotides read TGTGCCAGCAGCCCTACGGGACAGGATAATTCACCCCTCCACTTT.

This clonotype was picked up many times. The chain links TRBV3-1 to TRBJ1-1; 8 positions match TRBD1. This CDR3 has 16 amino acids. Per germline, CDR1 LGHDT and CDR2 YNNKEL (reference sequence). V lost 2 bases and J lost 0; bases outside the gene matches: 5. The CDR3 region is CASSQRAGGMNTEAFF. The CDR3 region has the DNA TGTGCCAGCAGCCAAAGGGCAGGGGGCATGAACACTGAAGCTTTCTTT.

V and J are TRBV6-1 and TRBJ1-1; 10 nucleotides align to TRBD1. In germline, CDR1 is MNHNS, CDR2 SASEGT. The CDR3 length is 18 residues. Trimming at V came to 7 bases and at J to 7 bases, leaving 21 bases not matched to a gene. The CDR3 reads CASNPRDRGRYERIEAFF. CDR3 in DNA: TGTGCCAGCAATCCTCGGGACAGGGGTCGATATGAACGGATTGAAGCTTTCTTT.

The rearrangement links TRBV6-5 to TRBJ2-7, with TRBD2 matching 8 bases. Germline-derived CDR1 and CDR2 are MNHEY and SVGAGI. The ends lost 2 bases at V and 4 bases at J; junction bases unmatched: 10. The CDR3 contains 16 residues. The CDR3 DNA is TGTGCCAGCAGTTACCTGGGAAGCGGGAGAGGGTACGAGCAGTACTTC. Its translation: CASSYLGSGRGYEQYF.

The V gene is TRBV27, the J gene TRBJ2-5; D may be TRBD1 or TRBD2 (5 bases each). CDR1 is MNHEY and CDR2 is SMNVEV in the germline V gene (reference sequence). The CDR3 has 13 amino acids. Deletions cut 4 bases from V and 4 bases from J, with 10 bases between. Written as DNA, the CDR3 is TGTGCCAGCAGTTATGGGACGGGAGAGACCCAGTACTTC. This translates into CASSYGTGETQYF.

This sequence joins TRBV7-2 and TRBJ2-5; D is perhaps TRBD2 (6 bases). This CDR3 spans 14 amino acids. V was cut by 1 base and J by 4 bases, with 10 bases left in between. The germline CDR1 and CDR2 sequences are SGHTA and FQGNSA. The CDR3 DNA sequence: TGTGCCAGCAGCTTAGGCGGGAATGGAGAGACCCAGTACTTC. Translation gives CASSLGGNGETQYF.

This clonotype has a count of ten or more. The chain uses TRBV20-1 and TRBJ2-7; D unclear. The CDR3 runs 12 residues. Trimming left V 6 bases short and J 4 bases short, with 13 bases between. Germline assignment: CDR1 DFQATT and CDR2 SNEGSKA (reference sequence). The CDR3 spells CSANPGTYEQYF. The CDR3 bases are TGCAGTGCCAACCCCGGAACTTACGAGCAGTACTTC.

This clonotype was seen repeatedly, ten times or more. The chain recombines TRBV6-1 with TRBJ1-1; unclear D gene. V was trimmed by 0 bases and J by 10 bases, leaving 9 bases between them. CDR3 size: 12 residues. Germline CDR1 is MNHNS and CDR2 is SASEGT. This CDR3 reads CASSEARLGAFF. CDR3 in DNA: TGTGCCAGCAGTGAAGCTCGCCTGGGAGCTTTCTTT.

This clonotype was counted only a few times. The CDR3, as DNA: TGTGCCAGCAGTCGGGGTCACCTGGGAGAAAACATTCAGTACTTC. Translation: CASSRGHLGENIQYF. The chain uses TRBV25-1 and TRBJ2-4, with D tentatively TRBD2 (5 bases). Trimming removed 5 bases at V and 5 bases at J, with 16 bases between. This CDR3 comprises 15 residues. Looked up from germline, CDR1 is MGHDK and CDR2 is SYGVNS. Together with reference TRBV25-1 and TRBJ2-4, the CDR3 gives the full variable domain: EADIYQTPRYLVIGTGKKITLECSQTMGHDKMYWYQQDPGMELHLIHYSYGVNSTEKGDLSSESTVSRIRTEHFPLTLESARPSHTSQYLCASSRGHLGENIQYFGAGTRLSVL.

This clonotype has just a few counts. The chain links TRBV20-1 to TRBJ1-1, with D perhaps matching TRBD1 (6 bases). Trimming stripped 2 bases from V and 1 base from J, with 14 bases between. Germline values: CDR1 DFQATT, CDR2 SNEGSKA (reference sequence). The CDR3 covers 15 residues. CDR3 in amino acids: CSARPIRTENTEAFF. Here the CDR3 DNA reads TGCAGTGCTAGACCTATCAGGACAGAGAACACTGAAGCTTTCTTT.

The chain couples TRBV10-3 to TRBJ2-2, with a weak D call TRBD1 (5 bases). The V end was cut by 7 bases, the J end by 1 base, with 16 bases between. This CDR3 is 16 amino acids long. Germline CDR1 is ENHRY and CDR2 is SYGVKD. The DNA of the CDR3 is TGTGCCATCACCGACCCGGGTACAGGGAACACCGGGGAGCTGTTTTTT. It translates to CAITDPGTGNTGELFF.

The chain couples TRBV12-5 to TRBJ2-1; D perhaps matches TRBD2 (6 bases). CDR1 and CDR2 (germline): LGHNT, FRNRAP. The CDR3 is 13 residues long. Trimming shortened V by 3 bases and J by 11 bases, and 14 bases separated the two germline ends. In nucleotides, the CDR3 is TGTGCTAGTGGTTTTGTAGCGGAGTCAAAGCAGTTCTTC. Protein product: CASGFVAESKQFF. The complete variable domain, with remaining parts taken from reference TRBV12-5 and TRBJ2-1, reads DARVTQTPRHKVTEMGQEVTMRCQPILGHNTVFWYRQTMMQGLELLAYFRNRAPLDDSGMPKDRFSAEMPDATLATLKIQPSEPRDSAVYFCASGFVAESKQFFGPGTRLTVL.

This sequence joins TRBV6-5 and TRBJ2-7; maybe TRBD2 (5 bases). The germline V gene encodes CDR1 MNHEY and CDR2 SVGAGI. Trimming shortened V by 1 base and J by 0 bases, and 13 bases separated the two germline ends. The CDR3 totals 16 residues. As DNA, the CDR3 is TGTGCCAGCAGTTACTTACCTTTTGGGAGCTCCTACGAGCAGTACTTC. Its protein product is CASSYLPFGSSYEQYF.

This chain joins TRBV15 and TRBJ2-1; 10 positions agree with TRBD2. CDR1 is LNHNV and CDR2 is YYDKDF in the germline V gene (reference sequence). This CDR3 region has 19 residues. V lost 0 bases, J lost 4 bases, and 12 bases stayed unmatched. This CDR3 reads CATSRDRGGVSGRYNEQFF. CDR3 in DNA: TGTGCCACCAGCAGAGATCGGGGGGGGGTTAGCGGGAGGTACAATGAGCAGTTCTTC.

The chain is built from TRBV6-5 and TRBJ1-5, with a weak D call TRBD1 (6 bases). CDR3 length: 15 amino acids. CDR1 and CDR2 from the germline V gene are MNHEY and SVGAGI. The V end lost 6 bases, the J end lost 3 bases, and 15 bases lay between the germline ends. CDR3 protein: CASRYRTGFNQPQHF. In DNA form, the CDR3 reads TGTGCCAGCAGATACCGAACAGGGTTCAATCAGCCCCAGCATTTT.